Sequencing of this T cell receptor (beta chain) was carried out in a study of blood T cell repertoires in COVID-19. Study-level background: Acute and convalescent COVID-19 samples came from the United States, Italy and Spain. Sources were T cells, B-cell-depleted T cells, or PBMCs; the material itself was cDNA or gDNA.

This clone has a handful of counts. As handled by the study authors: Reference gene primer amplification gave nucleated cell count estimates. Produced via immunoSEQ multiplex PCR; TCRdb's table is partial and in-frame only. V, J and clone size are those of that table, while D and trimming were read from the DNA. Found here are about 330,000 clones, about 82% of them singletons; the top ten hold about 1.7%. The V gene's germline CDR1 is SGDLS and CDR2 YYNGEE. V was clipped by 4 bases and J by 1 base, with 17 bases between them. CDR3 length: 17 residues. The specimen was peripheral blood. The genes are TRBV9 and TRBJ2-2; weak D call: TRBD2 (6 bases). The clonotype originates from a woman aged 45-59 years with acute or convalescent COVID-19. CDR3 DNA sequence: TGTGCCAGCAGCCTACACGGCGGGACTCAGAACACCGGGGAGCTGTTTTTT. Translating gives CASSLHGGTQNTGELFF. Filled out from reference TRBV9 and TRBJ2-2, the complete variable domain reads DSGVTQTPKHLITATGQRVTLRCSPRSGDLSVYWYQQSLDQGLQFLIQYYNGEERAKGNILERFSAQQFPDLHSELNLSSLELGDSALYFCASSLHGGTQNTGELFFGEGSRLTVL.